This T cell receptor (beta chain) is drawn from a study of T cell changes during pregnancy in multiple sclerosis. Here immunoSEQ multiplex PCR was the method, and the copy in TCRdb shows in-frame clones only, minus some. The table lists fewer than 35,000 clones, about 92% of them singletons. Per germline, CDR1 SGHTA and CDR2 FQGNSA. CDR3 length: 16 residues. J was trimmed by 7 bases and V by 5 bases; bases with no gene match: 14. V gene TRBV7-2 combines with J gene TRBJ1-5; 7 bases match TRBD1. The material sequenced was CD4+ T cells from peripheral blood mononuclear cells, taken in the second trimester of pregnancy. The receptor's source is a female donor in good health, enrolled as a control in a pregnancy study. DNA for the CDR3: TGTGCCAGCAGCCCCCCGGGTGGACAGGTCGGGCAGCCCCAGCATTTT. It encodes CASSPPGGQVGQPQHF. Supplemented by reference TRBV7-2 and TRBJ1-5, the full variable domain reads GAGVSQSPSNKVTEKGKDVELRCDPISGHTALYWYRQSLGQGLEFLIYFQGNSAPDKSGLPSDRFSAERTGGSVSTLTIQRTQQEDSAVYLCASSPPGGQVGQPQHFGDGTRLSIL.